The 18 T cell receptor beta chains presented below share a single source sample, sequenced in a study of blood T cell repertoires in COVID-19. Produced via immunoSEQ multiplex PCR; TCRdb's table is partial and in-frame only. This table has around 70,000 clones, 90% appearing once. The sample comprised peripheral blood. The receptors here all came from a man aged 50 to 59 with acute or convalescent COVID-19.

The chain links TRBV6-6 to TRBJ2-3, with TRBD2 identical over 7 bases. The length of the CDR3 is 14 residues. CDR1 and CDR2 from the germline V gene are MNHNY and SVGAGI (reference sequence). V lost 6 bases and J lost 2; bases outside the gene matches: 5. The DNA for the CDR3 is TGTGCCAGCAGGATGCGGGGGATCACAGATACGCAGTATTTT. It is translated as CASRMRGITDTQYF.

This clone was recorded only once. V is TRBV5-4 and J is TRBJ2-1; 8 positions match TRBD2. J gave up 5 bases and V 0 bases, and 4 bases lay outside the gene matches. CDR3 length: 15 residues. Germline V gene data show CDR1 as SGHNT and CDR2 as YYREEE (reference sequence). The CDR3 nucleotides read TGTGCCAGCAGCTTGGTAGGGACTAGAGACAATGAGCAGTTCTTC. Translating it yields CASSLVGTRDNEQFF.

The CDR3 region is CASSSRTQGITEAFF. The CDR3 DNA is TGCGCCAGCAGCTCGAGGACCCAGGGGATTACTGAAGCTTTCTTT. This chain joins TRBV4-3 and TRBJ1-1; possible D gene TRBD1, 6 bases. Trimming took 5 bases from V and 5 from J, leaving 18 bases between them. Per the germline V gene, CDR1 is LGHNA and CDR2 is YSLEER. CDR3 length equals 15 residues.

The chain uses TRBV5-8 and TRBJ1-2, with 8 bases identical to TRBD1. V dropped 1 base and J dropped 2; count of bases not matched to a gene: 4. The CDR3 loop spans 15 amino acids. Germline loops: CDR1 SGHTS, CDR2 YDEGEE. The DNA for the CDR3 is TGTGCCAGCAGCTTGAGACAGGGGAAGAACTATGGCTACACCTTC. This sequence encodes CASSLRQGKNYGYTF.

This clone showed up just once. V usage is TRBV7-8 and J usage is TRBJ2-1; D perhaps matches TRBD2 (7 bases). CDR3 length equals 18 residues. V was clipped by 2 bases and J by 4 bases, with 21 bases between them. Germline CDR1 is SGHVS and CDR2 is FQNEAQ. For the CDR3, the DNA is TGTGCCAGCAGCTTAAACGGAGGGGGGGGGATATTTTACAATGAGCAGTTCTTC. Its protein is CASSLNGGGGIFYNEQFF.

V usage is TRBV19 and J usage is TRBJ1-5; no clear D. Trimming cost V 5 bases and J 7 bases, with 18 bases left between them. Germline assignment: CDR1 LNHDA and CDR2 SQIVND (reference sequence). CDR3 length: 15 residues. For the CDR3, the DNA is TGTGCCAGTAGTTGGGCACAACAATCGGGACAGCCCCAGCATTTT. It is translated as CASSWAQQSGQPQHF.

The chain recombines TRBV5-6 with TRBJ2-5; 9 bases are shared with TRBD1. The CDR3 is made up of 15 amino acids. Germline CDR1 SGHDT, CDR2 YYEEEE. The ends lost 4 bases at V and 5 bases at J; junction bases unmatched: 9. The CDR3 DNA is TGTGCCAGCAGCACCACAGGGGGCGCCTGGGAGACCCAGTACTTC. It translates to CASSTTGGAWETQYF.

This clone was seen a single time. This rearrangement joins TRBV7-9 to TRBJ2-6; D is perhaps TRBD2 (5 bases). V was shortened by 4 bases and J by 2 bases, with 12 bases between the two germline ends. Per germline, CDR1 SEHNR and CDR2 FQNEAQ (reference sequence). CDR3 length: 16 amino acids. The CDR3 reads CASSSSGEPGANVLTF. The CDR3 bases are TGTGCCAGCAGCTCAAGCGGTGAACCTGGGGCCAACGTCCTGACTTTC.

The chain links TRBV28 to TRBJ1-6; 9 bases match TRBD1. With V trimmed by 5 bases and J by 4 bases, 3 bases remained unmatched. The germline CDR1 and CDR2 sequences are MDHEN and SYDVKM. The CDR3 is made up of 15 amino acids. CDR3: CASSPGTGYNSPLHF. DNA for the CDR3: TGTGCCAGCAGTCCCGGGACAGGGTATAATTCACCCCTCCACTTT.

This clone was seen a single time. This chain connects TRBV4-3 to TRBJ2-2; a possible D gene is TRBD2 (5 bases). V lost 4 bases and J 1 base, leaving 7 bases between the germline ends. The germline gives CDR1 LGHNA, CDR2 YSLEER. There are 14 residues in the CDR3. The CDR3 DNA sequence: TGCGCCAGCAGCCCTCGGGGGAACACCGGGGAGCTGTTTTTT. It specifies CASSPRGNTGELFF.

The gene calls are TRBV5-1 and TRBJ1-6, with a possible D match to TRBD1 (5 bases). CDR3 length: 14 amino acids. Between the trimmed V and J ends, which lost 1 base and 12 bases, there was a span of 14 bases. The germline CDR1 and CDR2 sequences are SGHRS and YFSETQ. CDR3 sequence: CASSLIGAWGPLHF. The CDR3, as DNA: TGCGCCAGCAGCTTGATAGGGGCCTGGGGACCCCTCCACTTT.

The chain recombines TRBV6-6 with TRBJ1-2; the match to TRBD1 covers 8 bases. The germline gives CDR1 MNHNY, CDR2 SVGAGI (reference sequence). V dropped 6 bases and J dropped 6; count of bases not matched to a gene: 15. The length of the CDR3 is 16 residues. CDR3 sequence reads: CASRTRDRWLFHGYTF. CDR3 bases: TGTGCCAGCAGAACCCGGGACAGGTGGCTTTTTCATGGCTACACCTTC.

The chain's CDR3 is CAWSVSTATGELFF. The CDR3 region has the DNA TGTGCCTGGAGTGTATCCACAGCCACCGGGGAGCTGTTTTTT. The chain recombines TRBV30 with TRBJ2-2; D not certain. V lost 0 bases and J 4 bases, leaving 9 bases between the germline ends. The germline gives CDR1 GTSNPN, CDR2 SVGIG (reference sequence). The CDR3 consists of 14 residues.

This chain links TRBV24-1 with TRBJ2-5; a weak D match, TRBD2 (5 bases). With 6 bases removed from V and 0 bases from J, the gap between germline ends came to 13 bases. The CDR3 covers 15 residues. CDR1 is KGHDR and CDR2 is SFDVKD in the germline V gene. CDR3 sequence: CATSRGVGYQETQYF. CDR3 bases: TGTGCCACCAGTCGGGGTGTAGGGTACCAAGAGACCCAGTACTTC.

The gene calls are TRBV27 and TRBJ2-6; D might be TRBD2 (6 bases). The germline V and J ends were trimmed by 8 bases and 0 bases, with 11 bases remaining between them. Germline-derived CDR1 and CDR2 are MNHEY and SMNVEV (reference sequence). The CDR3 length is 15 residues. Here the CDR3 DNA reads TGTGCCAGCTGGGGGGTCAGCTCTGGGGCCAACGTCCTGACTTTC. Protein product: CASWGVSSGANVLTF.

V gene TRBV9 combines with J gene TRBJ2-1; 7 nucleotides line up with TRBD1. The ends lost 3 bases at V and 8 bases at J; junction bases unmatched: 14. The germline gives CDR1 SGDLS, CDR2 YYNGEE. CDR3 length: 16 amino acids. The CDR3 sequence is CASSAPPTGSLHEQFF. DNA for the CDR3: TGTGCCAGCAGCGCCCCTCCGACAGGGTCGCTGCATGAGCAGTTCTTC.

The chain employs TRBV11-2 and TRBJ2-1; TRBD1 is a possible D gene (5 bases). Trimming cost V 0 bases and J 5 bases, with 14 bases left between them. CDR1 and CDR2 from the germline V gene are SGHAT and FQNNGV. The CDR3 consists of 16 residues. CDR3 sequence (DNA): TGTGCCAGCAGCTTAGATCAAGGGGTTTGGAACAATGAGCAGTTCTTC. Residues: CASSLDQGVWNNEQFF. Looking up the rest from reference TRBV11-2 and TRBJ2-1 gives the full variable domain: EAGVAQSPRYKIIEKRQSVAFWCNPISGHATLYWYQQILGQGPKLLIQFQNNGVVDDSQLPKDRFSAERLKGVDSTLKIQPAKLEDSAVYLCASSLDQGVWNNEQFFGPGTRLTVL.

V gene TRBV5-1 combines with J gene TRBJ2-2, with D perhaps matching TRBD2 (5 bases). The CDR3 is 14 residues long. Germline-derived CDR1 and CDR2 are SGHRS and YFSETQ. Trimming cost V 3 bases and J 1 base, with 7 bases left between them. CDR3 in amino acids: CASSWEMNTGELFF. The CDR3, as DNA: TGCGCCAGCAGCTGGGAGATGAACACCGGGGAGCTGTTTTTT.